The present entry profiles one TCR beta chain with its context. The data belong to a study of shared clonotypes between healthy human individuals. Whole-study context: Each donor's CD4 naive and CD4 memory cells filled three plates apiece, CD8 naive two, and CD8 memory one.

Profiled with immunoSEQ multiplex PCR; TCRdb holds only in-frame clones, not every one. The sample has a few million clones; 85% to 95% are singletons. The sequenced sample was naive CD4+ T cells from PBMCs. Specified subset: CD45RA+ positively selected. This sequence was found in a man aged 18 to 29 in good health. Some clones in this sample may be carry-over from other donors' samples.

CDR3 sequence: CASSGQQGAGYTF. CDR3 DNA: TGCGCCAGCAGCGGACAACAGGGGGCTGGCTACACCTTC. V is TRBV5-1 and J is TRBJ1-2, with TRBD1 matching over 9 bases. Germline V gene sequence: CDR1 SGHRS, CDR2 YFSETQ. Losses at the gene ends were 4 bases for V and 7 bases for J; bases not matched to a gene: 5. The CDR3 runs 13 residues.